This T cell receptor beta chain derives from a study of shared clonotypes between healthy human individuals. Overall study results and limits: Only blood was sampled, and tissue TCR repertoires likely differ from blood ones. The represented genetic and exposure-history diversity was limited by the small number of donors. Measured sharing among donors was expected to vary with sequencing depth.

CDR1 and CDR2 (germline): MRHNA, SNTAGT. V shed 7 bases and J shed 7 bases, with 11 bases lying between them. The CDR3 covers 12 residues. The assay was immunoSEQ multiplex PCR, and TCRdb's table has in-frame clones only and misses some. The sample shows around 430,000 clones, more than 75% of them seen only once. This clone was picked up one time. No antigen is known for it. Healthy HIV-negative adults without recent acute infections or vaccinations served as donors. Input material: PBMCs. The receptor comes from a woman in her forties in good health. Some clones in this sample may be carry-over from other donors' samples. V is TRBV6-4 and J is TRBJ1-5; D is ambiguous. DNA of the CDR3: TGTGCCAGCACCGGAGATGGGCAGCCCCAGCATTTT. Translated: CASTGDGQPQHF.